A selection of T cell receptor beta chains follows, all from one sample in a study of OX40 agonist ivuxolimab in advanced cancers. The table came from immunoSEQ multiplex PCR; TCRdb's copy has only in-frame clones and leaves some out. The data hold 11,000 to 15,000 clones, with roughly nine tenths observed a single time. Sequenced here: CD4+ or CD8+ T cells sorted from blood, sampled in a trial of the OX40 agonist ivuxolimab. The receptors stem from an adult with an advanced solid tumor such as melanoma, head and neck, liver or kidney cancer. Both conserved end residues are part of each CDR3. A D gene is named only where the DNA matches it firmly. Size is omitted from some rows. Given values are once, few, many or a class for expanded clones.

clone_size j_call d_call v_call cdr3_aa cdr3_nt
- TRBJ2-7 - TRBV21-1 CASSAEESYEQYF TGTGCCAGCAGCGCAGAGGAGAGCTACGAGCAGTACTTC
- TRBJ2-7 - TRBV9 CASSVESDRSSYEQYF TGTGCCAGCAGCGTAGAATCCGACAGATCCTCTTACGAGCAGTACTTC
- TRBJ1-5 - TRBV30 CAWSVAGSNQPQHF TGCGCCTGGAGTGTGGCGGGAAGCAATCAGCCCCAGCATTTT
- TRBJ2-1 - TRBV7-9 CASSPTGGRDEQFF TGTGCCAGCAGTCCGACCGGGGGCCGGGATGAGCAGTTCTTC
- TRBJ2-5 TRBD1 TRBV9 CASSVDTGGTETQYF TGTGCCAGCAGCGTAGATACAGGGGGAACAGAGACCCAGTACTTC
- TRBJ2-7 - TRBV6-6 CASSYFDQGHEQYF TGTGCCAGCAGTTACTTCGACCAGGGCCACGAGCAGTACTTC
- TRBJ1-6 - TRBV7-2 CASSLTGLGNSPLHF TGTGCCAGCAGCTTAACGGGGCTCGGGAATTCACCCCTCCACTTT
- TRBJ2-1 TRBD2 TRBV29-1 CSVAFGGAREQFF TGCAGCGTTGCATTCGGGGGGGCGCGGGAGCAGTTCTTC
- TRBJ2-1 - TRBV4-1 CASRALGEHNEQFF TGCGCCAGCAGGGCCCTGGGGGAGCACAATGAGCAGTTCTTC
- TRBJ2-7 - TRBV19 CASSIRETSYEQYF TGTGCCAGTAGTATCCGGGAGACCTCCTACGAGCAGTACTTC
- TRBJ2-7 - TRBV13 CASSWNYEQYF TGTGCCAGCAGCTGGAACTACGAGCAGTACTTC
- TRBJ1-5 - TRBV10-2 CASSDTYSNQPQHF TGCGCCAGCAGTGACACGTATAGCAATCAGCCCCAGCATTTT
- TRBJ1-5 TRBD1 TRBV7-8 CASSLNVQGIKPQHF TGTGCCAGCAGCTTAAACGTACAGGGGATTAAGCCCCAGCATTTT
- TRBJ2-7 - TRBV4-1 CASSQDQGIGEQYF TGCGCCAGCAGCCAAGATCAAGGCATAGGCGAGCAGTACTTC
- TRBJ1-1 TRBD1 TRBV6-5 CASSWTGVNTEAFF TGTGCCAGCAGTTGGACAGGGGTGAACACTGAAGCTTTCTTT
- TRBJ1-1 - TRBV25-1 CASSRGAEAFF TGTGCCAGCAGTCGCGGGGCTGAAGCTTTCTTT
- TRBJ2-7 TRBD1 TRBV6-5 CASSTDRGRKYF TGTGCCAGCAGTACGGACAGGGGGCGCAAGTACTTC
- TRBJ2-7 - TRBV27 CASSLSSVGYEQYF TGTGCCAGCAGTTTATCGAGCGTCGGCTACGAGCAGTACTTC
- TRBJ1-5 - TRBV4-3 CASSQDRFTRGQPQHF TGCGCCAGCAGCCAAGATCGTTTCACGAGGGGGCAGCCCCAGCATTTT
- TRBJ1-1 TRBD1 TRBV5-4 CASSAGQGKVGNTEAFF TGTGCCAGCAGCGCGGGACAGGGTAAGGTGGGGAACACTGAAGCTTTCTTT
- TRBJ1-5 - TRBV21-1 CASSEQGYSNQPQHF TGTGCCAGCAGCGAACAGGGCTATAGCAATCAGCCCCAGCATTTT
- TRBJ2-7 TRBD1 TRBV4-1 CASSQLGTGREQYF TGCGCCAGCAGCCAACTGGGGACAGGGCGGGAGCAGTACTTC
medium-sized TRBJ1-1 - TRBV30 CAWSVRQEAFF TGTGCCTGGAGTGTTCGACAGGAAGCTTTCTTT
- TRBJ2-7 - TRBV27 CASSPSRGYEQYF TGTGCCAGCAGCCCTAGCCGGGGATACGAGCAGTACTTC
- TRBJ1-2 - TRBV5-5 CASSLEGTEYGYTF TGTGCCAGCAGCTTGGAGGGAACGGAGTATGGCTACACCTTC
- TRBJ1-2 - TRBV4-1 CASSQRDMPAINYGYTF TGCGCCAGCAGCCAGAGGGACATGCCCGCTATTAACTATGGCTACACCTTC
- TRBJ2-1 - TRBV4-1 CASSQVPADEQFF TGCGCCAGCAGCCAAGTCCCGGCCGATGAGCAGTTCTTC
once TRBJ2-2 - TRBV25-1 CASSEFVTGELFF TGTGCCAGCAGTGAATTTGTCACCGGGGAGCTGTTTTTT
- TRBJ2-3 - TRBV5-6 CASSFQGYPADTQYF TGTGCCAGCAGCTTCCAGGGTTACCCCGCAGATACGCAGTATTTT
- TRBJ1-1 - TRBV23-1 CASSPKDRTCAFF TGCGCCAGCAGTCCAAAGGACCGAACCTGTGCTTTCTTT
- TRBJ2-7 - TRBV19 CASSIAPNEQYF TGTGCCAGTAGTATCGCGCCTAACGAGCAGTACTTC
- TRBJ1-1 - TRBV14 CASSHRTRDTEAFF TGTGCCAGCAGCCACCGGACTCGGGACACTGAAGCTTTCTTT
once TRBJ2-6 - TRBV12-2 CASRSTPSTQSRANVLTF TGTGCAAGTCGCTCAACGCCCTCCACACAAAGTCGGGCCAACGTCCTGACTTTC
- TRBJ2-1 TRBD2 TRBV5-6 CASSLEAGVDEQFF TGTGCCAGCAGCTTGGAGGCGGGAGTTGATGAGCAGTTCTTC
- TRBJ2-7 TRBD1 TRBV7-9 CASSTSGTGGASYEQYF TGTGCCAGCAGCACCTCCGGGACAGGGGGCGCAAGTTACGAGCAGTACTTC
- TRBJ2-7 - TRBV4-2 CASSQAGKATYEQYF TGTGCCAGCAGCCAAGCAGGGAAGGCCACCTACGAGCAGTACTTC
- TRBJ1-3 - TRBV11-2 CASSGAFSGNTIYF TGTGCCAGCAGTGGTGCGTTCTCTGGAAACACCATATATTTT
- TRBJ1-3 - TRBV10-3 CAISGGTGNTIYF TGTGCCATCAGTGGGGGGACTGGAAACACCATATATTTT
- TRBJ1-4 - TRBV25-1 CASSNQGEDEKLFF TGTGCCAGCAGTAATCAGGGAGAGGACGAAAAACTGTTTTTT
- TRBJ1-4 - TRBV18 CASSPGRTTNEKLFF TGTGCCAGCTCACCAGGCAGGACAACTAATGAAAAACTGTTTTTT
- TRBJ2-1 TRBD2 TRBV19 CASSISSGSTGAYNEQFF TGTGCCAGTAGTATTTCTAGCGGGAGCACGGGGGCTTACAATGAGCAGTTCTTC
- TRBJ2-7 - TRBV19 CASSIGTGFSYEQYF TGTGCCAGTAGTATTGGGACTGGGTTCTCCTACGAGCAGTACTTC
- TRBJ1-2 TRBD1 TRBV2 CASSAPGTGFNYGYTF TGTGCCAGCAGTGCCCCCGGGACAGGGTTTAACTATGGCTACACCTTC
once TRBJ2-7 TRBD2 TRBV27 CASSRREDYEQYF TGTGCTAGCAGCCGACGGGAGGACTACGAGCAGTACTTC
- TRBJ2-7 - TRBV11-1 CASSSTDSYEQYF TGTGCCAGCAGCTCGACGGATTCCTACGAGCAGTACTTC
- TRBJ1-2 - TRBV19 CASSIPPGNYGYTF TGTGCCAGTAGTATCCCGCCGGGCAACTATGGCTACACCTTC
- TRBJ2-3 - TRBV19 CASRDFSTDTQYF TGTGCCAGTAGGGACTTTTCGACAGATACGCAGTATTTT
- TRBJ2-7 - TRBV4-1 CASSQGWAGFSYEQYF TGCGCCAGCAGCCAAGGGTGGGCGGGCTTCTCCTACGAGCAGTACTTC
- TRBJ1-1 - TRBV19 CASSIWRVDTEAFF TGTGCCAGTAGTATTTGGAGGGTTGACACTGAAGCTTTCTTT
- TRBJ1-3 - TRBV10-3 CAISESSRSGNTIYF TGTGCCATCAGTGAGTCTTCGAGATCTGGAAACACCATATATTTT